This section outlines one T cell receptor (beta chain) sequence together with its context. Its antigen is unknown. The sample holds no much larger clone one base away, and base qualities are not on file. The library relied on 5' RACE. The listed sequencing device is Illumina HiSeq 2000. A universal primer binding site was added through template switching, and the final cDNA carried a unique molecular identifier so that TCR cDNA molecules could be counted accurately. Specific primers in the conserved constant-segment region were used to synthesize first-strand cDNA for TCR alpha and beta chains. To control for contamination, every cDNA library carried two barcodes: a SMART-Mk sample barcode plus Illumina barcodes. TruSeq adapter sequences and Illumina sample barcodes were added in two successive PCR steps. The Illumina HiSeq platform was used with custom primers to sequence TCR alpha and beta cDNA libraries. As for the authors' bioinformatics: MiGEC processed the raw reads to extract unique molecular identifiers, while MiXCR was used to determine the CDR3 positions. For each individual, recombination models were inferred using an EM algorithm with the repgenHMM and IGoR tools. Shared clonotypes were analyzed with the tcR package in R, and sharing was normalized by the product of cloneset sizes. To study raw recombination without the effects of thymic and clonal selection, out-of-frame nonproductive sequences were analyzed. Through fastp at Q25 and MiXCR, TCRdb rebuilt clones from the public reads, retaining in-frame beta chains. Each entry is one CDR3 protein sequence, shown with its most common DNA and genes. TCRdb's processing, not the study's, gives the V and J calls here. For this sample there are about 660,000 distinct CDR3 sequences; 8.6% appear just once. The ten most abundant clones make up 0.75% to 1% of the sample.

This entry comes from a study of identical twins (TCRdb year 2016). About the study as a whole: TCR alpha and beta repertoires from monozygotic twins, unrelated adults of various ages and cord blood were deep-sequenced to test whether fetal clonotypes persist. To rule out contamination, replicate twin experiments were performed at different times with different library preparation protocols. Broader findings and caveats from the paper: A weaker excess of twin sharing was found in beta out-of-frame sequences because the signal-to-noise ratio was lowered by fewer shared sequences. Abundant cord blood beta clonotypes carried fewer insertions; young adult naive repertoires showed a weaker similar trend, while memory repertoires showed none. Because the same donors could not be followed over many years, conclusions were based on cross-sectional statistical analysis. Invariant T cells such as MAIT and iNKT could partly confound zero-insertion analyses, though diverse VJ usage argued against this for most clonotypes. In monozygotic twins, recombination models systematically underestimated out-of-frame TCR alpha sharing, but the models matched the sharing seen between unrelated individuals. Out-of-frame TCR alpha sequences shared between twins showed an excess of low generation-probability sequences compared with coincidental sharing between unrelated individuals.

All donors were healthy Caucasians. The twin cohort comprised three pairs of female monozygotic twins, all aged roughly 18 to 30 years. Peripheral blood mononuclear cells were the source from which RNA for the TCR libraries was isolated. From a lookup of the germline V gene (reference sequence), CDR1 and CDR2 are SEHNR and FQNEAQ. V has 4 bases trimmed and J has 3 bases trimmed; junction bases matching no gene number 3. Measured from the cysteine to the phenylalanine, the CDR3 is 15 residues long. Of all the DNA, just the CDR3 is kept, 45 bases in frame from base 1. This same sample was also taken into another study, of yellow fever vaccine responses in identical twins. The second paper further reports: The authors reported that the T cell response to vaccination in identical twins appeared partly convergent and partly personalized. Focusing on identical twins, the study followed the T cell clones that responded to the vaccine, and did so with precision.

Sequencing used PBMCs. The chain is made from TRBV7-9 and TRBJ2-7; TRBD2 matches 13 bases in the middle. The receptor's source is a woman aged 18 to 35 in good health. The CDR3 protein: CASSSGTSGVYEQYF. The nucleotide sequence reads TGTGCCAGCAGCTCTGGGACTAGCGGGGTCTACGAGCAGTACTTC.